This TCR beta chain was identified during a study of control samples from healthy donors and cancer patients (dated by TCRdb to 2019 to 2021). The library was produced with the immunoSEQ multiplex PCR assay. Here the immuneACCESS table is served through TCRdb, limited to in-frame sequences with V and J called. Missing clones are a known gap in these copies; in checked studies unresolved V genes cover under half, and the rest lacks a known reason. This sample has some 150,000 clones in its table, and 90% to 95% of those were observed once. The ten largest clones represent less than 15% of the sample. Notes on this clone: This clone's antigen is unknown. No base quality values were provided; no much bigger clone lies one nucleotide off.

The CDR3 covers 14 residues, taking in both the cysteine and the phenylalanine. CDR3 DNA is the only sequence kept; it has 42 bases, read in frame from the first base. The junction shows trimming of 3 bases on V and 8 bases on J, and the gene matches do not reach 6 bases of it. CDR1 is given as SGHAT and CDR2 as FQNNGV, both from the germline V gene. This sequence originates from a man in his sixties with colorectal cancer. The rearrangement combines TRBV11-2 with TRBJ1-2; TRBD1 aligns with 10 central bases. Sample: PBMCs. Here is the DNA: TGTGCCAGCAGCTTTGCCGACAGGGGGCAAGGCTACACCTTC. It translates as CASSFADRGQGYTF.